The source of this TCR beta chain is a study of cytomegalovirus exposure and HLA in healthy donors. Whole-study context: Some 85 million unique TCRs, all from HLA-typed donors, were included in an early release of the data. General observations from the study: TRBV6-2, TRBV6-3 and some other V segments were excluded as indistinguishable. It was 160 or so TCR beta chains that were listed as cytomegalovirus-associated.

CDR1 is MNHEY and CDR2 is SMNVEV in the germline V gene (reference sequence). CDR3 length: 14 residues. Details on this clone: The target antigen is unknown.

It was with 60 Vbeta and 13 Jbeta primers that the PCR ran. As originally analysed: As a later analysis found, there were 80 million or so unique TCR beta chains, of which around 10 million were shared. Repertoires were generated with immunoSEQ multiplex PCR, while TCRdb's copy carries only in-frame clones and drops some. V and J calls and clone size follow that table, whereas D and trimming were derived from the DNA. Found here are a few hundred thousand clones, roughly 83% of them singletons; the top ten hold over 1.1%. Sequencing was performed on PBMCs. The chain combines TRBV27 with TRBJ2-5; 8 bases map to TRBD2. The end of the DNA is better explained by TRBJ2-7, so the J call may be wrong. The receptor was derived from a girl between 10 and 17 years old in good health and CMV-seronegative. CDR3 in amino acids: CAVKGLASRYEQYF. CDR3 DNA sequence: TGTGCCGTGAAAGGACTAGCAAGTAGGTACGAGCAGTACTTC.